These T cell receptor beta chains were read from a single sample in a study of OX40 agonist ivuxolimab in advanced cancers. Generated by immunoSEQ multiplex PCR, the TCRdb table keeps only in-frame clones and is missing some. The sample lists tens of thousands of clones, about nine tenths seen once, with 0.7% to 1% in the top ten. Source: CD4+ or CD8+ T cells sorted from blood, taken in a trial of the OX40 agonist ivuxolimab. The receptors here all came from an adult with an advanced solid tumor such as melanoma, head and neck, liver or kidney cancer. CDR3s include the opening cysteine and the closing phenylalanine or tryptophan. Fields, in order: J gene, V gene, D gene, clone size, CDR3 DNA, CDR3 protein. A D gene is named only where the DNA matches it firmly. Clone size appears in some rows only: once, few, many, or a class for an expanded clone.

TRBJ2-3 | TRBV6-1 | - | - | TGTGCCAGCCTTGGGGGGAGTCAAGATACGCAGTATTTT | CASLGGSQDTQYF
TRBJ2-6 | TRBV10-3 | TRBD1 | - | TGTGCCATCAGTGGGGGGACAGGGCTGGCCAACGTCCTGACTTTC | CAISGGTGLANVLTF
TRBJ2-1 | TRBV6-5 | - | - | TGTGCCAGCAGTTACTCCTGGGGCGGGGAGAAAGAGCAGTTCTTC | CASSYSWGGEKEQFF
TRBJ1-5 | TRBV5-3 | TRBD1 | - | TGTGCCAGAAGCCCTCCAGGACAGGGCAATCAGCCCCAGCATTTT | CARSPPGQGNQPQHF
TRBJ2-3 | TRBV19 | TRBD2 | once | TGTGCCAGTAGTCTCACTAGCGGGAGTAGAGATACGCAGTATTTT | CASSLTSGSRDTQYF
TRBJ2-1 | TRBV6-4 | TRBD2 | - | TGTGCCAGCAGTGACTCCGGGACTAGCGGGATCAATGAGCAGTTCTTC | CASSDSGTSGINEQFF
TRBJ2-1 | TRBV7-3 | TRBD2 | once | TGTGCCAGCAGCCCCGAAGCGGGGAGCTCCTACAATGAGCAGTTCTTC | CASSPEAGSSYNEQFF
TRBJ2-7 | TRBV19 | - | once | TGTGCCAGCACAGGCGGGCCGCACGGCTACGAGCAGTACTTC | CASTGGPHGYEQYF
TRBJ2-2 | TRBV7-9 | - | - | TGTGCCAGCAGCCGCGCTTGGAACACCGGGGAGCTGTTTTTT | CASSRAWNTGELFF
TRBJ2-3 | TRBV10-3 | TRBD1 | - | TGTGCCATCAGTGACCCCGCAGGGGGCGTAAGCACAGATACGCAGTATTTT | CAISDPAGGVSTDTQYF
TRBJ2-7 | TRBV10-1 | - | - | TGCGCCAGCAGTGATAACAGATACGAGCAGTACTTC | CASSDNRYEQYF
TRBJ1-4 | TRBV5-8 | TRBD1 | - | TGTGCCAGCAGTCCCGGGACAGGGGCGGAAAAACTGTTTTTT | CASSPGTGAEKLFF
TRBJ1-2 | TRBV19 | - | - | TGTGCCAGTAGCCTCGGGCAGAGCTTCTATGGCTACACCTTC | CASSLGQSFYGYTF
TRBJ1-1 | TRBV9 | - | - | TGTGCCAGCAGCGTAACGGGAAACACTGAAGCTTTCTTT | CASSVTGNTEAFF
TRBJ1-2 | TRBV6-5 | - | once | TGTGCCAGCAGTCGACAGGTTAACTATGGCTACACCTTC | CASSRQVNYGYTF
TRBJ2-2 | TRBV30 | - | - | TGTGCCTGGCATCAGAACACCGGGGAGCTGTTTTTT | CAWHQNTGELFF
TRBJ1-2 | TRBV28 | - | few | TGTGCCAGCAGTGAGGAGGGCCGAGGCTACACCTTC | CASSEEGRGYTF
TRBJ2-2 | TRBV5-6 | - | - | TGTGCCAGCAGCTTTTATCCGGGGAACACCGGGGAGCTGTTTTTT | CASSFYPGNTGELFF
TRBJ2-3 | TRBV7-2 | - | - | TGTGCCAGCAGCTCCAGGCCGGGGTTCTCAGATACGCAGTATTTT | CASSSRPGFSDTQYF
TRBJ2-5 | TRBV11-1 | TRBD1 | - | TGTGCCAGCAGCTCCCGGGACAGGGATGGAGAGACCCAGTACTTC | CASSSRDRDGETQYF
TRBJ1-5 | TRBV19 | - | - | TGTGCCAGTATGGAGGGGCTGGAGCCCCAGCATTTT | CASMEGLEPQHF
TRBJ1-1 | TRBV18 | - | - | TGTGCCAGCTCACCGGGGGCCTCGAACACTGAAGCTTTCTTT | CASSPGASNTEAFF
TRBJ1-4 | TRBV5-1 | - | - | TGCGCCAGCAGCTTGGGGGGTAAAGGCGAAAAACTGTTTTTT | CASSLGGKGEKLFF
TRBJ2-1 | TRBV7-8 | - | - | TGTGCCAGCAGTTCACAGGCTTCGAACTCCTACAATGAGCAGTTCTTC | CASSSQASNSYNEQFF
TRBJ1-2 | TRBV6-5 | - | - | TGTGCCAGCAGTTACAAGGGGCGCTCGGGCTACACCTTC | CASSYKGRSGYTF
TRBJ1-1 | TRBV6-5 | - | few | TGTGCCAGCAGCTCAGGGTTCACTGAAGCTTTCTTT | CASSSGFTEAFF
TRBJ2-1 | TRBV7-9 | TRBD2 | - | TGTGCCAGCAGCTTAGGGCGGGGGGCGGTGTTGATACTCGGCGATGAGCAGTTCTTC | CASSLGRGAVLILGDEQFF
TRBJ1-5 | TRBV2 | TRBD1 | - | TGTGCCAGCAGTCCGACAGGGGTCAATCAGCCCCAGCATTTT | CASSPTGVNQPQHF
TRBJ2-7 | TRBV18 | - | - | TGTGCCAGCTCACGGCCGGGACAACCCTACGAGCAGTACTTC | CASSRPGQPYEQYF
TRBJ1-1 | TRBV10-1 | - | - | TGCGCCAGCAGCGATAGAGGTGGGTCCACTGAAGCTTTCTTT | CASSDRGGSTEAFF
TRBJ1-1 | TRBV28 | - | - | TGTGCCAGCAGTTTAGAGGGAGGGAACACTGAAGCTTTCTTT | CASSLEGGNTEAFF
TRBJ1-3 | TRBV5-1 | TRBD1 | - | TGCGCCAGCAGCCTGGAGGGACAGCCCTACTCTGGAAACACCATATATTTT | CASSLEGQPYSGNTIYF
TRBJ2-7 | TRBV19 | - | - | TGTGCCAGTAGTATAGATACGCAGGGGATCACCTACGAGCAGTACTTC | CASSIDTQGITYEQYF
TRBJ2-5 | TRBV18 | - | - | TGTGCCAGCTCATCGCGTGGCCAGGAGACCCAGTACTTC | CASSSRGQETQYF
TRBJ2-5 | TRBV7-9 | TRBD1 | - | TGTGCCAGCAGCCCCGGGACAGGGGGTGCGGAGACCCAGTACTTC | CASSPGTGGAETQYF
TRBJ2-1 | TRBV9 | TRBD2 | - | TGTGCCAGCAGCCTACGGGGAGCAGCGGGAGGTTACAATGAGCAGTTCTTC | CASSLRGAAGGYNEQFF
TRBJ2-7 | TRBV7-9 | - | - | TGTGCCAGCAGCACCCGACAGGATCCCGAGCAGTACTTC | CASSTRQDPEQYF
TRBJ2-3 | TRBV4-1 | - | few | TGCGCCAGCAGCCAGACAGCGACAGGAAGCACAGATACGCAGTATTTT | CASSQTATGSTDTQYF
TRBJ2-7 | TRBV5-1 | TRBD1 | - | TGCGCCAGCAGCTTCGGGACAGAGACCTACGAGCAGTACTTC | CASSFGTETYEQYF
TRBJ2-7 | TRBV27 | - | - | TGTGCCAGCAGTAATTTTTTGGAAGGGGCCGAGCAGTACTTC | CASSNFLEGAEQYF
TRBJ2-7 | TRBV10-3 | - | - | TGTGCCATCATGGACGGAGGCTCCTACGAGCAGTACTTC | CAIMDGGSYEQYF
TRBJ2-7 | TRBV5-8 | - | - | TGTGCCAGCAGCTTGGCCGGGGGGCTTTCTTCCTACGAGCAGTACTTC | CASSLAGGLSSYEQYF